Sequencing of this T cell receptor (beta chain) was carried out in a study of cytomegalovirus exposure and HLA in healthy donors. Study-level results: Many donors carried some public TCRs, although rarity characterized most TCR sequences.

Trimming cost V 9 bases and J 6 bases; bases outside gene matches: 7. CDR1 MNHEY and CDR2 SVGAGI come from the germline V gene. The CDR3 spans 13 residues. Vbeta (60) and Jbeta (13) primers were used in the PCR. The table came from immunoSEQ multiplex PCR; TCRdb's copy has only in-frame clones and leaves some out. This table holds under 90,000 clones. Note on this clone: Its cognate antigen is unknown.

This sequence was found in a man in his fifties in good health and CMV-seropositive. Material: PBMCs. This chain uses TRBV6-5 with TRBJ2-5; 10 bases fit TRBD1. CDR3 sequence (DNA): TGTGCCAGTAAGACAGGGGGCGCGCAGACCCAGTACTTC. Its translation is CASKTGGAQTQYF.